Below, 6 T cell receptor beta chains from the same sample are listed, as sequenced in a study of blood T cell repertoires in COVID-19. The data were produced by immunoSEQ multiplex PCR, yet TCRdb's version contains in-frame clones alone and is incomplete. The sample records about 42,000 clones, 77% being singletons. Sequencing used peripheral blood. These receptors were taken from a woman aged 65 to 85 with acute or convalescent COVID-19.

This rearrangement joins TRBV15 to TRBJ1-2; D is perhaps TRBD1 (6 bases). The CDR3 consists of 14 residues. V shed 0 bases and J shed 6 bases, with 11 bases lying between them. Germline assignment: CDR1 LNHNV and CDR2 YYDKDF (reference sequence). The CDR3 sequence is CATSRDRQGNGYTF. CDR3 in DNA: TGTGCCACCAGCAGAGATAGGCAGGGGAATGGCTACACCTTC.

This sequence joins TRBV18 and TRBJ2-7, with TRBD1 matching 12 bases. Germline trimming cut 3 bases from V and 4 bases from J; bases unmatched to any gene: 10. The CDR3 is made up of 17 amino acids. Germline assignment: CDR1 KGHSH and CDR2 LQKENI. CDR3 DNA: TGTGCCAGCTCACCCGCCCTGGGACAGGGGGCCAGATACGAGCAGTACTTC. Encoded protein: CASSPALGQGARYEQYF.

This chain joins TRBV28 and TRBJ2-7, with 9 bases identical to TRBD1. V was pared by 5 bases and J by 4 bases, with 9 bases of the junction left unmatched. Looked up from germline, CDR1 is MDHEN and CDR2 is SYDVKM. CDR3 length equals 15 residues. The CDR3 loop is CASSQTGGSFYEQYF. The CDR3 bases are TGTGCCAGCAGTCAGACAGGGGGGTCCTTTTACGAGCAGTACTTC.

V is TRBV9 and J is TRBJ1-4, with D possibly matching TRBD1 (5 bases). The CDR3 has 15 residues. V dropped 0 bases and J dropped 8 bases, with 14 bases sitting between them. Per germline, CDR1 SGDLS and CDR2 YYNGEE. CDR3 DNA sequence: TGTGCCAGCAGCGTAGGCGGCAGGGAGGAAGAAAAACTGTTTTTT. Protein product: CASSVGGREEEKLFF.

V is TRBV6-5 and J is TRBJ1-1; no clear D gene. Trimming removed 2 bases from V and 1 base from J, with 5 bases in between. Germline V gives CDR1 MNHEY, CDR2 SVGAGI. CDR3 size: 13 residues. The CDR3 sequence is CASSYTENTEAFF. CDR3 coding DNA: TGTGCCAGCAGTTACACAGAGAACACTGAAGCTTTCTTT.

The V call is TRBV6-1, the J call TRBJ2-5; TRBD2 aligns across 7 bases. Per germline, CDR1 MNHNS and CDR2 SASEGT. V was clipped by 2 bases and J by 4 bases; unmatched bases: 7. The CDR3 length is 15 residues. CDR3: CASSELGLRTETQYF. CDR3 nucleotides: TGTGCCAGCAGTGAACTGGGACTAAGAACAGAGACCCAGTACTTC.